This entry lists 31 T cell receptor beta chains sequenced from one sample in a study of PD-1 blockade in classical Hodgkin lymphoma. TCRdb's table, derived via immunoSEQ multiplex PCR, lists solely in-frame clones and lacks some. The sample lists more than 55,000 clones, around 90% occurring once. Autologous stem cell transplantation was followed by relapse in every patient, and brentuximab vedotin exposure varied. The sequenced sample was peripheral blood mononuclear cells (PBMCs), obtained before the second cycle of nivolumab. These receptors originate from a human donor with classical Hodgkin lymphoma.

This clone was recorded once. This chain links TRBV27 with TRBJ2-7; 9 bases are a match to TRBD1. The CDR3 covers 14 residues. Germline CDR1 and CDR2: MNHEY and SMNVEV (reference sequence). The junction had 7 bases not matched to a gene; V was cut back by 6 bases and J by 4 bases. The CDR3 region is CASRVSGTGYEQYF. The DNA of the CDR3 is TGTGCCAGCAGGGTCTCCGGGACAGGGTACGAGCAGTACTTC.

This chain joins TRBV5-1 and TRBJ2-1; D call uncertain. The CDR3 spans 15 residues. The V and J ends lost 0 bases and 2 bases respectively, with 9 bases between them. Germline V gene data show CDR1 as SGHRS and CDR2 as YFSETQ. The CDR3 nucleotides are TGCGCCAGCAGCTTGGGGGCAAACGCCTACAATGAGCAGTTCTTC. Translating gives CASSLGANAYNEQFF.

This chain uses TRBV19 with TRBJ1-5; 10 bases are a match to TRBD1. Germline V CDR1 and CDR2: LNHDA, SQIVND (reference sequence). Unmatched junction bases numbered 6, after V lost 1 base and J lost 3 bases. This CDR3 is 17 amino acids long. The CDR3 DNA is TGTGCCAGTAGTATAGTGAGGGGGACAGGGGCCAATCAGCCCCAGCATTTT. This encodes CASSIVRGTGANQPQHF.

The J gene is TRBJ2-1, the V gene TRBV2; 13 bases are a match to TRBD2. With V trimmed by 6 bases and J by 3 bases, 5 bases remained unmatched. Germline V lookup: CDR1 SNHLY, CDR2 FYNNEI. The CDR3 runs 16 residues. For the CDR3, the DNA is TGTGCCAGCAGGCTAAGACTAGCGGGGGGCTACAATGAGCAGTTCTTC. The encoded protein is CASRLRLAGGYNEQFF.

V gene TRBV19 combines with J gene TRBJ1-6; D not certain. V lost 7 bases, J lost 1 base, and 8 bases lay in between. Per germline, CDR1 LNHDA and CDR2 SQIVND (reference sequence). The CDR3 has 14 amino acids. Here the CDR3 DNA reads TGTGCCAGTATTGACGGATCCTATAATTCACCCCTCCACTTT. Translation gives CASIDGSYNSPLHF.

This chain links TRBV19 with TRBJ2-7, with 10 bases fitting TRBD2. The CDR3 is 16 residues long. The J segment lost 2 bases and the V segment lost 2 bases, leaving 6 bases of the junction unmatched. Germline CDR1 is LNHDA and CDR2 is SQIVND (reference sequence). The CDR3 loop is CASSIWPSGGPYEQYF. The CDR3 DNA follows: TGTGCCAGTAGTATATGGCCTAGCGGGGGTCCCTACGAGCAGTACTTC.

The rearrangement joins TRBV5-1 to TRBJ2-3, with TRBD2 identical over 7 bases. CDR1 is SGHRS and CDR2 is YFSETQ in the germline V gene. This CDR3 is 15 amino acids long. Trimming took 3 bases from V and 1 from J; bases not matched to a gene: 5. The CDR3 region has the DNA TGCGCCAGCAGCTCCGCGGGGGTGGGCACAGATACGCAGTATTTT. Translation gives CASSSAGVGTDTQYF.

A word on this clone: Other DNA sequences within the sample encode an identical CDR3. The V call is TRBV5-1, the J call TRBJ1-1; 9 nucleotides agree with TRBD1. V shed 2 bases, J shed 5 bases, and the junction held 4 bases outside the gene matches. Germline V gene data show CDR1 as SGHRS and CDR2 as YFSETQ. The CDR3 has 14 residues. The CDR3 protein is CASSLQGAGTEAFF. Here the CDR3 DNA reads TGCGCCAGCAGCTTACAGGGGGCGGGGACTGAAGCTTTCTTT.

This clone was found a few times. The chain employs TRBV7-9 and TRBJ2-5, with TRBD2 identical over 7 bases. Germline lookup yields CDR1 SEHNR and CDR2 FQNEAQ (reference sequence). The CDR3 sequence is 17 residues long. The trim removed 5 bases at V and 0 bases at J, leaving 12 bases unmatched. CDR3 region: CASSRGGGLSYQETQYF. DNA for the CDR3: TGTGCCAGCAGCCGGGGTGGGGGACTATCGTACCAAGAGACCCAGTACTTC.

This chain links TRBV6-5 with TRBJ2-2; D uncertain. Trimming stripped 7 bases from V and 2 bases from J, with 14 bases between. The CDR3 totals 15 residues. Germline values: CDR1 MNHEY, CDR2 SVGAGI. This chain's CDR3 is CASTNTHLNTGELFF. CDR3 DNA sequence: TGTGCCAGCACCAACACACACCTCAACACCGGGGAGCTGTTTTTT.

V and J are TRBV27 and TRBJ2-4, with 11 bases matching TRBD2. Germline CDR1 and CDR2: MNHEY and SMNVEV (reference sequence). Trimming cost V 3 bases and J 0 bases; bases outside gene matches: 4. This CDR3 region has 17 residues. The CDR3 coding sequence is TGTGCCAGCAGTTTCCTAGCGGGGGGTCTAGCCAAAAACATTCAGTACTTC. Its protein is CASSFLAGGLAKNIQYF.

This chain joins TRBV6-6 and TRBJ1-5; unclear D gene. Germline CDR1 and CDR2: MNHNY and SVGAGI (reference sequence). Trimming removed 6 bases at V and 0 bases at J, with 9 bases between. This CDR3 is built from 14 residues. The CDR3 DNA reads as TGTGCCAGCAGGCCGACGAATAGCAATCAGCCCCAGCATTTT. Residues: CASRPTNSNQPQHF.

The CDR3 protein is CASSDWGLAGGRGSYEQYF. In nucleotides, the CDR3 is TGTGCCAGCAGTGATTGGGGACTAGCGGGGGGTCGGGGATCCTACGAGCAGTACTTC. This chain connects TRBV2 to TRBJ2-7, with TRBD2 identical over 15 bases. CDR1 and CDR2 from the germline V gene are SNHLY and FYNNEI. The V gene end was trimmed by 3 bases and the J gene end by 1 base; junction bases not matched to a gene: 10. The CDR3 totals 19 residues.

As to this clone: No conserved phenylalanine or tryptophan is present at the end of the CDR3, so a read error is the likely explanation. The chain links TRBV28 to TRBJ1-2; D not certain. Germline V CDR1 and CDR2: MDHEN, SYDVKM. V lost 6 bases and J 2 bases, leaving 10 bases between the germline ends. CDR3 length: 13 amino acids. CDR3 sequence: CASRPSPNYGYTL. CDR3 nucleotides: TGTGCCAGCAGGCCATCTCCAAACTATGGCTACACCCTC.

The chain recombines TRBV5-1 with TRBJ2-3; tentative D call: TRBD2 (5 bases). The V end lost 5 bases, the J end lost 2 bases, and 15 bases lay between the germline ends. Germline assignment: CDR1 SGHRS and CDR2 YFSETQ. The CDR3 spans 15 residues. The CDR3 DNA reads TGCGCCAGCAGACTCGTACTAGGCCCCACAGATACGCAGTATTTT. Translating it yields CASRLVLGPTDTQYF. Complete variable domain (other parts from reference TRBV5-1 and TRBJ2-3): KAGVTQTPRYLIKTRGQQVTLSCSPISGHRSVSWYQQTPGQGLQFLFEYFSETQRNKGNFPGRFSGRQFSNSRSEMNVSTLELGDSALYLCASRLVLGPTDTQYFGPGTRLTVL.

This clone occurred once. CDR3 sequence reads: CASSQVGPADTEAFF. CDR3 DNA sequence: TGTGCCAGCAGCCAGGTGGGACCGGCGGACACTGAAGCTTTCTTT. This chain connects TRBV4-2 to TRBJ1-1; tentative D call: TRBD1 (5 bases). The CDR3 has 15 residues. CDR1 and CDR2 from the germline V gene are LGHNA and YNFKEQ. Deletions cut 3 bases from V and 3 bases from J, with 14 bases between.

The V gene is TRBV30, the J gene TRBJ1-6; the match to TRBD1 covers 8 bases. Germline V gene sequence: CDR1 GTSNPN, CDR2 SVGIG (reference sequence). The CDR3 totals 14 residues. V dropped 2 bases and J dropped 7; count of bases not matched to a gene: 4. This CDR3 reads CAWSTGQGNSPLHF. The CDR3, as DNA: TGTGCCTGGAGTACAGGACAGGGCAATTCACCCCTCCACTTT. Complete variable domain (other parts from reference TRBV30 and TRBJ1-6): SQTIHQWPATLVQPVGSPLSLECTVEGTSNPNLYWYRQAAGRGLQLLFYSVGIGQISSEVPQNLSASRPQDRQFILSSKKLLLSDSGFYLCAWSTGQGNSPLHFGNGTRLTVT.

J is TRBJ1-1 and V is TRBV6-5, with D hard to call. The germline CDR1 and CDR2 sequences are MNHEY and SVGAGI. The CDR3 consists of 15 residues. Trimming cost V 0 bases and J 2 bases, with 10 bases left between them. In DNA, the CDR3 is TGTGCCAGCAGTTACTCCCCGGGCGTAAACACTGAAGCTTTCTTT. Translated, it gives CASSYSPGVNTEAFF.

The CDR3 nucleotides are TGTGCCAGCAGCTCAAGGACGGCGGGGGCCAGCACAGATACGCAGTATTTT. It translates to CASSSRTAGASTDTQYF. The genes are TRBV7-9 and TRBJ2-3, with D possibly matching TRBD2 (7 bases). The CDR3 contains 17 residues. Germline CDR1 SEHNR, CDR2 FQNEAQ (reference sequence). Trimming took 4 bases from V and 0 from J, leaving 17 bases between them. Drawing the rest from reference TRBV7-9 and TRBJ2-3, the complete variable domain is DTGVSQNPRHKITKRGQNVTFRCDPISEHNRLYWYRQTLGQGPEFLTYFQNEAQLEKSRLLSDRFSAERPKGSFSTLEIQRTEQGDSAMYLCASSSRTAGASTDTQYFGPGTRLTVL.

The chain couples TRBV20-1 to TRBJ1-1; 8 positions match TRBD1. J was trimmed by 8 bases and V by 1 base; bases with no gene match: 0. CDR1 DFQATT and CDR2 SNEGSKA come from the germline V gene (reference sequence). This CDR3 contains 11 residues. The CDR3 loop is CSARGTGEAFF. Written as DNA, the CDR3 is TGCAGTGCTAGAGGGACAGGGGAAGCTTTCTTT.

V and J are TRBV4-1 and TRBJ1-6; D uncertain. The V end was cut by 1 base, the J end by 2 bases, with 6 bases between. CDR3 length equals 15 residues. Germline V CDR1 and CDR2: MGHRA, YSYEKL. CDR3 residues: CASSQGGTYNSPLHF. The CDR3 coding sequence is TGCGCCAGCAGCCAAGGTGGGACCTATAATTCACCCCTCCACTTT.

V usage is TRBV10-3 and J usage is TRBJ1-1, with D possibly matching TRBD1 (5 bases). The germline V and J ends were trimmed by 4 bases and 0 bases, with 9 bases remaining between them. The CDR3 extends over 14 amino acids. CDR1 and CDR2 (germline): ENHRY, SYGVKD. The CDR3 region is CAISVGTVNTEAFF. The CDR3 DNA is TGTGCCATCAGTGTAGGGACGGTGAACACTGAAGCTTTCTTT.

This clone was counted a single time. CDR3 sequence reads: CASSADSWGTEAFF. The CDR3 DNA reads TGTGCCAGCAGCGCCGACAGCTGGGGCACTGAAGCTTTCTTT. V and J are TRBV9 and TRBJ1-1; tentative D call: TRBD1 (5 bases). Trimming removed 3 bases at V and 4 bases at J, with 13 bases between. Germline V gene data show CDR1 as SGDLS and CDR2 as YYNGEE. The CDR3 consists of 14 residues.

The chain joins TRBV4-2 to TRBJ1-1, with D unresolved. The CDR3 contains 18 residues. Germline V gives CDR1 LGHNA, CDR2 YNFKEQ. Trimming cost V 0 bases and J 7 bases, with 24 bases left between them. CDR3 sequence (DNA): TGTGCCAGCAGCCAAGATAGGTCTCCAGAGACGAATTCCCGTGAAGCTTTCTTT. Protein sequence: CASSQDRSPETNSREAFF.

This clone has a single count. This sequence joins TRBV9 and TRBJ2-3; 8 bases are a match to TRBD2. Unmatched junction bases numbered 12, after V lost 4 bases and J lost 8 bases. Germline CDR1 is SGDLS and CDR2 is YYNGEE. The CDR3 length is 15 residues. As DNA, the CDR3 is TGTGCCAGCAGCCCCGTGACGGGGGGGCCGGGTACGCAGTATTTT. Encoded protein: CASSPVTGGPGTQYF.

The chain links TRBV21-1 to TRBJ2-3; the table's D call of TRBD1 was not tested on the DNA. TRBV21-1 is labeled a pseudogene. This CDR3 comprises 15 residues. The CDR3 coding sequence is TGTGCCAGCAGCAAAGCAGATCAGGCCACAGATACGCAGTATTTT. This encodes CASSKADQATDTQYF.

This clone was counted a few times. The chain couples TRBV9 to TRBJ1-2, with TRBD1 as a possible D gene (6 bases). Germline CDR1 SGDLS, CDR2 YYNGEE. The V gene lost 4 bases and the J gene lost 5 bases, with 12 bases spanning the gap. There are 13 residues in the CDR3. The chain's CDR3 is CASSPDGQYGYTF. The CDR3 region has the DNA TGTGCCAGCAGCCCAGACGGACAGTATGGCTACACCTTC.

The rearrangement links TRBV25-1 to TRBJ2-6; possibly TRBD2 for D (6 bases). The CDR3 has 16 residues. Germline CDR1 reads MGHDK; CDR2 reads SYGVNS. V lost 4 bases and J lost 4, with 14 bases in between. CDR3 sequence: CASSALGRSGANVLTF. The DNA of the CDR3 is TGTGCCAGCAGTGCCCTAGGGAGGTCCGGGGCCAACGTCCTGACTTTC. Full variable domain (remainder filled in from reference TRBV25-1 and TRBJ2-6): EADIYQTPRYLVIGTGKKITLECSQTMGHDKMYWYQQDPGMELHLIHYSYGVNSTEKGDLSSESTVSRIRTEHFPLTLESARPSHTSQYLCASSALGRSGANVLTFGAGSRLTVL.

CDR3 sequence (DNA): TGCGCCAGCAGCGCCACGGGGGCAATGAACACTGAAGCTTTCTTT. It specifies CASSATGAMNTEAFF. The rearrangement uses TRBV5-1 and TRBJ1-1, with a possible D match to TRBD1 (6 bases). The CDR3 is 15 amino acids. Trimming removed 4 bases from V and 0 bases from J, with 13 bases in between. CDR1 and CDR2 (germline): SGHRS, YFSETQ.

The gene calls are TRBV19 and TRBJ2-3; 12 bases align to TRBD2. Germline V gene data show CDR1 as LNHDA and CDR2 as SQIVND (reference sequence). This CDR3 has 16 residues. V was clipped by 4 bases and J by 7 bases; unmatched bases: 9. The CDR3 DNA follows: TGTGCCAGTAGTACCCGACTAGCGGGGGCGAAAAATACGCAGTATTTT. As protein: CASSTRLAGAKNTQYF.

Note on this clone: The sample contains more than one DNA sequence encoding this CDR3. The V gene is TRBV5-1, the J gene TRBJ1-1; 8 bases are a match to TRBD1. Germline V gene data show CDR1 as SGHRS and CDR2 as YFSETQ. This CDR3 spans 14 amino acids. The J segment lost 1 base and the V segment lost 3 bases, leaving 2 bases of the junction unmatched. This CDR3 reads CASSSGQGNTEAFF. In DNA, the CDR3 is TGCGCCAGCAGCTCCGGACAGGGGAACACTGAAGCTTTCTTT.